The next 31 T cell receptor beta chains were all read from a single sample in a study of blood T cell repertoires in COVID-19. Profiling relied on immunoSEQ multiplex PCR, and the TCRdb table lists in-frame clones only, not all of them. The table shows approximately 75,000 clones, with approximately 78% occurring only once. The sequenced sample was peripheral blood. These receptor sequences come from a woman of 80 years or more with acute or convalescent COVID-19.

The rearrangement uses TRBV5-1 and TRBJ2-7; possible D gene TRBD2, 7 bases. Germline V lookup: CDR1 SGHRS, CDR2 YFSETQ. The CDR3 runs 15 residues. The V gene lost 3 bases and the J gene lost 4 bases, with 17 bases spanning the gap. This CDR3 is CASSSDLRGPYEQYF. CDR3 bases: TGCGCCAGCAGCTCGGACTTGCGGGGGCCTTACGAGCAGTACTTC.

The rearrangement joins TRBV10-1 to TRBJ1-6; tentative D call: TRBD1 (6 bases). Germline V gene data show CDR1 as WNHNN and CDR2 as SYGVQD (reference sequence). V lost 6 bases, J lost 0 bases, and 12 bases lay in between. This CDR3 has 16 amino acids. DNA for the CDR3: TGCGCCAGCAGACCCGGGGGGCTCTCCTATAATTCACCCCTCCACTTT. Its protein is CASRPGGLSYNSPLHF.

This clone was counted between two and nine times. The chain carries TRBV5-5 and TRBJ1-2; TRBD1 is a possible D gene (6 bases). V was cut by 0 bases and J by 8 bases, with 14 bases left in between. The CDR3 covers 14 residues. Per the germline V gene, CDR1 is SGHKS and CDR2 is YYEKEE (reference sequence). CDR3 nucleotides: TGTGCCAGCAGCTTGGCGGGGGGGCTGGACGGCTACACCTTC. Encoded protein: CASSLAGGLDGYTF.

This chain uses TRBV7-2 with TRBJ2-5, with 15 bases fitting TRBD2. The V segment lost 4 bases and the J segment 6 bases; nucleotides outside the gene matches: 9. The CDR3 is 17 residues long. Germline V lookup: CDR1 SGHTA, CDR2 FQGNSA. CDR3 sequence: CASSSWTSGGARKTQYF. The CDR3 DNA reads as TGTGCCAGCAGCTCATGGACTAGCGGGGGGGCTAGGAAGACCCAGTACTTC.

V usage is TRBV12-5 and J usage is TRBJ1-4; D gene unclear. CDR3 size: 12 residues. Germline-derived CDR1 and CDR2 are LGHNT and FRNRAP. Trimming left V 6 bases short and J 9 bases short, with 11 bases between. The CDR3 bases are TGTGCTAGTGGCCTAGACCATCAAAAACTGTTTTTT. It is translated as CASGLDHQKLFF.

The CDR3, as DNA: TGTGCCAGCAGTGAAGGTCTCGGGGTCTATGGCTACACCTTC. This codes for CASSEGLGVYGYTF. The rearrangement links TRBV2 to TRBJ1-2; D is unresolved. CDR3 length: 14 residues. V was trimmed by 1 base and J by 4 bases, leaving 10 bases between them. The germline CDR1 and CDR2 sequences are SNHLY and FYNNEI.

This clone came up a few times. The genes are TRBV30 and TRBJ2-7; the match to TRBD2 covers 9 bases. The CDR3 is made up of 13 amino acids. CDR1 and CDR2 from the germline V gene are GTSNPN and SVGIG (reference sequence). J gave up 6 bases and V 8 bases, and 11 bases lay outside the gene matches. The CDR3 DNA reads TGTGCCCGATCGCCAGCGGGGGGTCCCGAGCAGTACTTC. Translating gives CARSPAGGPEQYF.

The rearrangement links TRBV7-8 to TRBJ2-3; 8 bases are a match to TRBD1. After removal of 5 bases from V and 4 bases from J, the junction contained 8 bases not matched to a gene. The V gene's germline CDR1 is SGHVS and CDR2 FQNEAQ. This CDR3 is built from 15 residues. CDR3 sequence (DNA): TGTGCCAGCAGCCGAGTCAGGGGGCGCGCAGATACGCAGTATTTT. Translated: CASSRVRGRADTQYF.

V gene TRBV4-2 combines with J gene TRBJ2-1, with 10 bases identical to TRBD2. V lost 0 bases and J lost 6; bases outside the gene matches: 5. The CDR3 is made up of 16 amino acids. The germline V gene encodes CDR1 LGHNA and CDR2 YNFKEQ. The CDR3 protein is CASSQDASGGGNEQFF. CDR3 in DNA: TGTGCCAGCAGCCAAGATGCTAGCGGGGGCGGCAATGAGCAGTTCTTC.

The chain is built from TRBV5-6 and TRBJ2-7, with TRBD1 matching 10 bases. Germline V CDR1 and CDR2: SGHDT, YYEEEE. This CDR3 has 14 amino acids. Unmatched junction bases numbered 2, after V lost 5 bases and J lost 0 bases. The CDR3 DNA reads TGTGCCAGCAGTTGGACAGGGGGCTCCTACGAGCAGTACTTC. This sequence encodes CASSWTGGSYEQYF.

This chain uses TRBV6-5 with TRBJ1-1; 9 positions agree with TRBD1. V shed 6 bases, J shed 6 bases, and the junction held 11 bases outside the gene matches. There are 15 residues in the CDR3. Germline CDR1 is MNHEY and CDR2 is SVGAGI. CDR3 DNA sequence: TGTGCCAGCAGCCCAGCGGGGGACAGGGCTCCTGAAGCTTTCTTT. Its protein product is CASSPAGDRAPEAFF.

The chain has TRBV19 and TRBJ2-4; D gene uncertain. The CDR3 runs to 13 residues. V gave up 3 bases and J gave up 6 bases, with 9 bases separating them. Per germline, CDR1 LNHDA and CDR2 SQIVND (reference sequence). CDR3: CASSMTIANIQYF. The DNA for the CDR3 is TGTGCCAGTAGTATGACAATCGCAAACATTCAGTACTTC.

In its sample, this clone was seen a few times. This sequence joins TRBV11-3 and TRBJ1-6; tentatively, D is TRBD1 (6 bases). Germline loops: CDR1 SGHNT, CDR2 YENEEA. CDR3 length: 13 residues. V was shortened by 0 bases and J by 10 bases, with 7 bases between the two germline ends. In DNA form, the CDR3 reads TGTGCCAGCAGCTTAGATCAGGGGTCACCCCTCCACTTT. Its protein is CASSLDQGSPLHF.

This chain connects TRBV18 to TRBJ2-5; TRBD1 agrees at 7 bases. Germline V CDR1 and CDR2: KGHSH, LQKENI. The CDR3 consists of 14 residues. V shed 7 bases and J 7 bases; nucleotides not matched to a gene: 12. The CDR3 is CASCLDRVTVTQYF. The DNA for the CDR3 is TGTGCCAGCTGCCTAGACAGGGTTACGGTGACCCAGTACTTC.

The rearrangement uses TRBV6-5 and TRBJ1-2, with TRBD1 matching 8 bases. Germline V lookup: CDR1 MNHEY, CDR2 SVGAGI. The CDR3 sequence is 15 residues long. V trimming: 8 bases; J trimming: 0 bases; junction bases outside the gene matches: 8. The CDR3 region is CASGTGGLANYGYTF. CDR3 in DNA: TGTGCCAGCGGGACAGGCGGTTTAGCTAACTATGGCTACACCTTC.

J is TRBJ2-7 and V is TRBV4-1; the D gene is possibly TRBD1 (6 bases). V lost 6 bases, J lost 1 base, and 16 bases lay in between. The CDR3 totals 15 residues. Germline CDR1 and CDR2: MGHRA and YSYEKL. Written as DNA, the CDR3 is TGCGCCAGCAGACTGTCACAGGGAAAATCCTACGAGCAGTACTTC. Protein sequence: CASRLSQGKSYEQYF.

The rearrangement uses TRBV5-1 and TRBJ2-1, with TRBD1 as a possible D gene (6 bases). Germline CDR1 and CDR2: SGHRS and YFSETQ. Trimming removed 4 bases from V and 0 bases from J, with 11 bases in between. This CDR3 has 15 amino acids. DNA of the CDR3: TGCGCCAGCAGCCGACAGGACAGCTCCTACAATGAGCAGTTCTTC. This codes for CASSRQDSSYNEQFF.

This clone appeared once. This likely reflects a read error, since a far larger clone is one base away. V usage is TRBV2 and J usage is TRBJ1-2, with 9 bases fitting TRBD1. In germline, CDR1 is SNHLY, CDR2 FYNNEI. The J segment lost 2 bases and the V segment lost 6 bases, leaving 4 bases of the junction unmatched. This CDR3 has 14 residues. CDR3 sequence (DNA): TGTGCCAGCAGGGATACAGGGGGCAACTATGGCTACACCTTC. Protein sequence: CASRDTGGNYGYTF.

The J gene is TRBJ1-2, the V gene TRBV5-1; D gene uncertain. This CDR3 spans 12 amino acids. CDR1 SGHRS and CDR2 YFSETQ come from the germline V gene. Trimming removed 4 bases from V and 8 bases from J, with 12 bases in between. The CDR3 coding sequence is TGCGCCAGCAGCGGAGGGAGTACCGGCTACACCTTC. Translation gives CASSGGSTGYTF.

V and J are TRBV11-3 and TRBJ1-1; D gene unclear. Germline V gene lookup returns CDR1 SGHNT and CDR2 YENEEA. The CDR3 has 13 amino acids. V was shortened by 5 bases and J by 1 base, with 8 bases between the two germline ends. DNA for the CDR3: TGTGCCAGCAGCCCCCGGGAGAACACTGAAGCTTTCTTT. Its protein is CASSPRENTEAFF.

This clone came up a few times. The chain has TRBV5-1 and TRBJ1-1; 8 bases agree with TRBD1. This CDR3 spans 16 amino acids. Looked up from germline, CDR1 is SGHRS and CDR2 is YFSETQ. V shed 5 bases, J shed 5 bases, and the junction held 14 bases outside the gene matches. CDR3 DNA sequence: TGCGCCAGCAGAACTGACACAGGAGACAGGGGTACTGAAGCTTTCTTT. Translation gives CASRTDTGDRGTEAFF. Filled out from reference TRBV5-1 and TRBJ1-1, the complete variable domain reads KAGVTQTPRYLIKTRGQQVTLSCSPISGHRSVSWYQQTPGQGLQFLFEYFSETQRNKGNFPGRFSGRQFSNSRSEMNVSTLELGDSALYLCASRTDTGDRGTEAFFGQGTRLTVV.

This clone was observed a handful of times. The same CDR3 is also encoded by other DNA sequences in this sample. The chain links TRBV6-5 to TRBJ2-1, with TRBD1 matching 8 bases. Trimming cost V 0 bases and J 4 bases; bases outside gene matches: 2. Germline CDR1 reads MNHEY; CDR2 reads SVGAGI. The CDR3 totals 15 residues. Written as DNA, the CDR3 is TGTGCCAGCAGTTACTCTCAGGGGGCATACAATGAGCAGTTCTTC. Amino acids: CASSYSQGAYNEQFF.

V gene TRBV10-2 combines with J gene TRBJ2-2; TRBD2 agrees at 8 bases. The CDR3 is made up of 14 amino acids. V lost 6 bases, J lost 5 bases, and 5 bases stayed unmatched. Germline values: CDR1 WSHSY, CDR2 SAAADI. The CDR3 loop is CASSAREGTGELFF. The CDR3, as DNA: TGCGCCAGCAGCGCCCGGGAGGGAACCGGGGAGCTGTTTTTT.

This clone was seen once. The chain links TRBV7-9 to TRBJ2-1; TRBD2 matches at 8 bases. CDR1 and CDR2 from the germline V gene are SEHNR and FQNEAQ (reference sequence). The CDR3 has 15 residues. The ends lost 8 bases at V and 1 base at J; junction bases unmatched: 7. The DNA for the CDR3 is TGTGCCAGCGCCTCCCAGCGGGGGTCCTACAATGAGCAGTTCTTC. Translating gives CASASQRGSYNEQFF.

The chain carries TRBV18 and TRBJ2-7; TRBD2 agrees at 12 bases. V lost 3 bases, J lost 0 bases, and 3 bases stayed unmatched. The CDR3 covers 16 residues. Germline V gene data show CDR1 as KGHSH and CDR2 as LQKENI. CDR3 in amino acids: CASSPGTSGSSYEQYF. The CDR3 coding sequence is TGTGCCAGCTCACCCGGGACTAGCGGGTCCTCCTACGAGCAGTACTTC.

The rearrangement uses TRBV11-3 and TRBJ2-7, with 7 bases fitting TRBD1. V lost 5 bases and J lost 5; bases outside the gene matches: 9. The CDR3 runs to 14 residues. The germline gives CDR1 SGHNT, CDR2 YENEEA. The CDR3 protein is CASSGRDSLDEQYF. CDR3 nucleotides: TGTGCCAGCAGCGGAAGGGACAGTCTCGACGAGCAGTACTTC. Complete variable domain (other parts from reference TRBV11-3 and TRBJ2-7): EAGVVQSPRYKIIEKKQPVAFWCNPISGHNTLYWYLQNLGQGPELLIRYENEEAVDDSQLPKDRFSAERLKGVDSTLKIQPAELGDSAVYLCASSGRDSLDEQYFGPGTRLTVT.

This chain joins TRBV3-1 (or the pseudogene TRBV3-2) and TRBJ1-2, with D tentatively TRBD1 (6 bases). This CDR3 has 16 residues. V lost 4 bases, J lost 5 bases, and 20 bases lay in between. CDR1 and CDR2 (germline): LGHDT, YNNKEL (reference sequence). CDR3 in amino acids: CASSLQQGTRPYGYTF. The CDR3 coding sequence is TGTGCCAGCAGCCTCCAACAGGGCACCCGTCCTTATGGCTACACCTTC.

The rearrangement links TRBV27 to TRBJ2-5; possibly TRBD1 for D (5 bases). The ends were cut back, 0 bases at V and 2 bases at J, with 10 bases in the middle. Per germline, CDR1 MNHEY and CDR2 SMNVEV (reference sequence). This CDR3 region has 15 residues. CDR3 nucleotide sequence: TGTGCCAGCAGTTTATCGTTGAGACAGCAAGAGACCCAGTACTTC. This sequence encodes CASSLSLRQQETQYF.

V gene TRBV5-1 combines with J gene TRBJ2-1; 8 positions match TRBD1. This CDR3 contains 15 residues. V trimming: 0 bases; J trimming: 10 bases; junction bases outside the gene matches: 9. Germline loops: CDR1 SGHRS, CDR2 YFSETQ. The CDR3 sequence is CASSLEGQGAGEQFF. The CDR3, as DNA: TGCGCCAGCAGCTTGGAGGGCCAGGGGGCTGGGGAGCAGTTCTTC.

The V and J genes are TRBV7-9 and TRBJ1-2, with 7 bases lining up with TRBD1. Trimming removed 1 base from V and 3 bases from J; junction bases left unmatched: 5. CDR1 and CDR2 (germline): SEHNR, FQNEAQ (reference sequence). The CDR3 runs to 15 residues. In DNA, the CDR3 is TGTGCCAGCAGCTTAGGACAGGGAGTGTACTATGGCTACACCTTC. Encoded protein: CASSLGQGVYYGYTF.

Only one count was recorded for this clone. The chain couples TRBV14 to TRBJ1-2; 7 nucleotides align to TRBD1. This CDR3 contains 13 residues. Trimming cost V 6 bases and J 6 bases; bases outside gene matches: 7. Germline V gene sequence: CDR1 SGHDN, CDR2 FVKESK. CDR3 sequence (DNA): TGTGCCAGCAGACAACAGGGGAGGGATGGCTACACCTTC. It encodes CASRQQGRDGYTF.